The present TCR beta chain was sequenced within a study of T cell responses to AZD1222 COVID-19 vaccine. Background on the study: Researchers grouped second doses given at about 4 or about 12 weeks into one pool. General study results and limits: The number of AZD1222 recipients seropositive at baseline was only five to seven. Females outnumbered males among donors, who were mostly white British; clonal diversity was possibly underestimated.

In regard to this clone: Its target is not known.

CDR1 is DFQATT and CDR2 is SNEGSKA in the germline V gene (reference sequence). Trimming cost V 3 bases and J 7 bases; bases outside gene matches: 9. The CDR3 consists of 15 residues. Libraries were prepared by immunoSEQ multiplex PCR; TCRdb keeps only in-frame clonotypes and omits some of them. The sample records 95,000 to 110,000 clones, 80% to 90% being singletons. The receptor was derived from an adult in good health. The rearrangement uses TRBV20-1 and TRBJ1-6; 7 bases are shared with TRBD1. The material sequenced was peripheral blood, taken on day 0 of AZD1222 vaccination. For the CDR3, the DNA is TGCAGTGCTAGTAGCTTGACAGGGTTCAATTCACCCCTCCACTTT. The encoded protein is CSASSLTGFNSPLHF.